The clone carrying this TCR beta chain was found a few times. The antigen is unknown. Per germline, CDR1 DFQATT and CDR2 SNEGSKA (reference sequence). V dropped 1 base and J dropped 4; count of bases not matched to a gene: 7. CDR3 length: 15 amino acids. This record belongs to a study of response to subunit inactivated influenza vaccine. General study points: Only a handful of new T cells, the authors suggested, are recruited with each seasonal influenza vaccination.

One entry per CDR3 protein results from TCRdb running MiXCR on the RT-PCR reads. The sample lists just under 250,000 distinct CDR3 sequences, 10% to 15% occurring once. Sequencing was performed on non-naive T cells sorted from PBMCs, taken approximately 15 days before vaccination. J is TRBJ2-5 and V is TRBV20-1; 9 nucleotides line up with TRBD2. The receptor comes from a man aged 50 or older who received an inactivated influenza vaccine. Written as DNA, the CDR3 is TGCAGTGCTAGAGTTCCCGGCGGGAGGGCAGAGACCCAGTACTTC. Amino acid sequence: CSARVPGGRAETQYF.